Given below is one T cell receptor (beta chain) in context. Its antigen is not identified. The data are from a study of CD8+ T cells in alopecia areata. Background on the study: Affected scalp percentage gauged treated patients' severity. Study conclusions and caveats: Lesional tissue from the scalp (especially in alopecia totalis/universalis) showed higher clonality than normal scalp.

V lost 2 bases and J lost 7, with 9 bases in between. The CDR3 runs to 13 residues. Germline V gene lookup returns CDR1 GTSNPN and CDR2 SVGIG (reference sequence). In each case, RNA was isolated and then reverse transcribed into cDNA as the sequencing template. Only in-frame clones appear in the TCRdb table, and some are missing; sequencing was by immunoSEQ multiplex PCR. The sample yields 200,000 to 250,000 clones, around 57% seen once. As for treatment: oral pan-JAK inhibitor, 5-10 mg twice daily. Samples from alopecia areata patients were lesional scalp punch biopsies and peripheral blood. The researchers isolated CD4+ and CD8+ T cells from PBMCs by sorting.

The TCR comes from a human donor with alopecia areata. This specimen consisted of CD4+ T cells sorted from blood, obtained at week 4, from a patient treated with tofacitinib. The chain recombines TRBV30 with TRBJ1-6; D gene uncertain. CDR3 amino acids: CAWSKGGNSPLHF. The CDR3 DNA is TGTGCCTGGAGTAAGGGAGGGAATTCACCCCTCCACTTT.